A single sample is the source of the 30 T cell receptor beta chains below, sequenced in a study of T cells after yellow fever vaccination. Each CDR3 protein is one row after TCRdb ran MiXCR on the 5' RACE reads. The repertoire includes about 120,000 distinct CDR3 sequences, around 8% of them detected once, and roughly 25% sits in the top ten. The sequencing used CD8+ T cells sorted from PBMCs, collected 45 days after the yellow fever booster vaccination. Receptors were obtained from a young man who received the YFV17D yellow fever vaccine.

This clonotype was found many times. The rearrangement joins TRBV20-1 to TRBJ2-7; maybe TRBD2 (6 bases). V gave up 6 bases and J gave up 0 bases, with 18 bases separating them. CDR1 and CDR2 (germline): DFQATT, SNEGSKA (reference sequence). The CDR3 spans 15 residues. In nucleotides, the CDR3 is TGCAGTGCCTATGACCGGGACTGGAGCTCCTACGAGCAGTACTTC. This encodes CSAYDRDWSSYEQYF.

About this clonotype itself: Possible read error: a much larger clone is one base away. The chain has TRBV7-2 and TRBJ2-7; 7 bases map to TRBD1. Looked up from germline, CDR1 is SGHTA and CDR2 is FQGNSA. The CDR3 extends over 15 amino acids. The DNA for the CDR3 is TGTGCCAGCAGCCGACCGGGACAGCCCAACTACGATCAGTACTTC. It encodes CASSRPGQPNYDQYF.

This clonotype came up many times. This sequence joins TRBV2 and TRBJ2-1; no reliable D call. This CDR3 spans 12 amino acids. Between the trimmed V and J ends, which lost 5 bases and 8 bases, there was a span of 10 bases. Germline lookup yields CDR1 SNHLY and CDR2 FYNNEI. The chain's CDR3 is CASSWSAYEQFF. CDR3 coding DNA: TGTGCCAGCAGTTGGTCAGCGTATGAGCAGTTCTTC.

This clonotype was seen at least ten times. The genes are TRBV29-1 and TRBJ2-5; 7 bases line up with TRBD1. Germline lookup yields CDR1 SQVTM and CDR2 ANQGSEA. V lost 6 bases to trimming and J lost 1 base; unmatched junction nucleotides: 5. The CDR3 has 13 residues. This chain's CDR3 is CSVDWDSQETQYF. The CDR3 DNA reads TGCAGCGTCGACTGGGACAGCCAAGAGACCCAGTACTTC.

The chain joins TRBV7-2 to TRBJ2-3; 7 bases agree with TRBD1. V was clipped by 3 bases and J by 6 bases; unmatched bases: 12. This CDR3 region has 16 residues. Looked up from germline, CDR1 is SGHTA and CDR2 is FQGNSA. The CDR3 here is CASSFLRDSAADTQYF. The CDR3, as DNA: TGTGCCAGCAGCTTCCTCCGGGACAGTGCAGCTGATACGCAGTATTTT. Full variable domain (rest looked up from reference TRBV7-2 and TRBJ2-3): GAGVSQSPSNKVTEKGKDVELRCDPISGHTALYWYRQSLGQGLEFLIYFQGNSAPDKSGLPSDRFSAERTGGSVSTLTIQRTQQEDSAVYLCASSFLRDSAADTQYFGPGTRLTVL.

This clonotype showed up many times. This chain connects TRBV5-1 to TRBJ1-2; D ambiguous. Germline values: CDR1 SGHRS, CDR2 YFSETQ. V was trimmed by 4 bases and J by 4 bases, leaving 17 bases between them. This CDR3 has 15 amino acids. The CDR3 here is CASSTEFSVGYGYTF. The DNA of the CDR3 is TGCGCCAGCAGCACAGAATTCTCGGTTGGCTATGGCTACACCTTC. Using reference TRBV5-1 and TRBJ1-2 for the parts outside the CDR3, the full variable domain is KAGVTQTPRYLIKTRGQQVTLSCSPISGHRSVSWYQQTPGQGLQFLFEYFSETQRNKGNFPGRFSGRQFSNSRSEMNVSTLELGDSALYLCASSTEFSVGYGYTFGSGTRLTVV.

This clonotype was seen only a few times. The chain recombines TRBV19 with TRBJ2-1, with TRBD1 matching over 8 bases. CDR3 length equals 17 residues. V shed 1 base, J shed 7 bases, and the junction held 12 bases outside the gene matches. The germline V gene has CDR1 LNHDA and CDR2 SQIVND (reference sequence). In DNA, the CDR3 is TGTGCCAGTAGTATAGGGGTTGAAGACAGGGGAAGAAATGAGCAGTTCTTC. It translates to CASSIGVEDRGRNEQFF.

The V call is TRBV7-9, the J call TRBJ1-1; 9 nucleotides agree with TRBD1. The CDR3 has 17 residues. Germline assignment: CDR1 SEHNR and CDR2 FQNEAQ (reference sequence). The V and J ends lost 3 bases and 4 bases, in that order; junction bases with no gene match: 12. The CDR3 DNA reads TGTGCCAGCAGCTTCCCGGGACAGGGTAAGGGAGGCACTGAAGCTTTCTTT. Translated: CASSFPGQGKGGTEAFF.

This clonotype appeared many times. The rearrangement uses TRBV27 and TRBJ2-3; 10 bases agree with TRBD2. The CDR3 spans 16 residues. CDR1 and CDR2 from the germline V gene are MNHEY and SMNVEV (reference sequence). V lost 2 bases to trimming and J lost 2 bases; unmatched junction nucleotides: 4. The CDR3 loop is CASSLHGTSVTDTQYF. CDR3 nucleotide sequence: TGTGCCAGCAGTTTACATGGGACTAGCGTCACAGATACGCAGTATTTT.

This clonotype was observed at least ten times. The J gene is TRBJ2-3, the V gene TRBV4-2; tentative D call: TRBD2 (6 bases). Germline V gene data show CDR1 as LGHNA and CDR2 as YNFKEQ. The V and J ends lost 0 bases and 1 base respectively, with 11 bases between them. The CDR3 loop spans 16 amino acids. Here the CDR3 DNA reads TGTGCCAGCAGCCAAGAATTGTGGGAGGGCACAGATACGCAGTATTTT. This encodes CASSQELWEGTDTQYF.

This chain uses TRBV11-2 with TRBJ2-1; unclear D gene. V lost 1 base to trimming and J lost 8 bases, with 15 bases between them. The germline gives CDR1 SGHAT, CDR2 FQNNGV. The CDR3 spans 15 residues. CDR3 in DNA: TGTGCCAGCAGCTTAGTTCTACTAAGTGGCGATGAGCAGTTCTTC. Translated, it gives CASSLVLLSGDEQFF.

This chain connects TRBV7-6 to TRBJ2-7, with D possibly TRBD1 on 6 matching bases. Looked up from germline, CDR1 is SGHVS and CDR2 is FNYEAQ. This CDR3 contains 14 residues. V was clipped by 3 bases and J by 5 bases, with 14 bases between them. The CDR3, as DNA: TGTGCCAGCAGCTTCGGGACAAGCCCAAACGAGCAGTACTTC. Its translation: CASSFGTSPNEQYF.

This clonotype was counted many times. The genes are TRBV29-1 and TRBJ2-7; 11 bases are shared with TRBD2. V dropped 6 bases and J dropped 0; count of bases not matched to a gene: 4. The germline V gene encodes CDR1 SQVTM and CDR2 ANQGSEA. There are 14 residues in the CDR3. This chain's CDR3 is CSVRTSGRSYEQYF. Written as DNA, the CDR3 is TGCAGCGTCCGGACTAGCGGGCGCTCCTACGAGCAGTACTTC.

V is TRBV6-5 and J is TRBJ2-5; a weak D match, TRBD2 (6 bases). Germline V gene data show CDR1 as MNHEY and CDR2 as SVGAGI. The CDR3 is 13 residues long. Trimming stripped 2 bases from V and 3 bases from J, with 7 bases between. This chain's CDR3 is CASSYAGKETQYF. The CDR3 DNA follows: TGTGCCAGCAGTTACGCGGGGAAAGAGACCCAGTACTTC.

This clonotype appeared many times. The chain recombines TRBV20-1 with TRBJ2-1, with D possibly TRBD2 on 6 matching bases. Trimming took off 2 bases at V and 4 bases at J, with 9 bases between the two ends. This CDR3 contains 13 residues. Germline V lookup: CDR1 DFQATT, CDR2 SNEGSKA (reference sequence). The CDR3 spells CSARIGGYNEQFF. The DNA for the CDR3 is TGCAGTGCTAGAATCGGGGGATACAATGAGCAGTTCTTC.

Worth noting for this clonotype: A much more abundant neighbour one base away suggests this may be a read error. The gene calls are TRBV7-6 and TRBJ1-6; 7 positions agree with TRBD1. Germline V lookup: CDR1 SGHVS, CDR2 FNYEAQ. The CDR3 spans 15 residues. This CDR3 reads CASSIRDSKNSPFHF. The CDR3 DNA reads TGTGCCAGCAGTATCCGGGACAGCAAGAATTCACCCTTCCACTTT. Full variable domain (rest looked up from reference TRBV7-6 and TRBJ1-6): GAGVSQSPRYKVTKRGQDVALRCDPISGHVSLYWYRQALGQGPEFLTYFNYEAQQDKSGLPNDRFSAERPEGSISTLTIQRTEQRDSAMYRCASSIRDSKNSPFHFGNGTRLTVT.

This clonotype has ten or more counts. The chain is built from TRBV18 and TRBJ1-1; tentatively, D is TRBD1 (5 bases). The CDR3 has 14 residues. V shed 0 bases and J shed 3 bases, with 8 bases lying between them. Germline-derived CDR1 and CDR2 are KGHSH and LQKENI. CDR3 sequence reads: CASSPPAGDTEAFF. CDR3 sequence (DNA): TGTGCCAGCTCACCACCCGCGGGGGACACTGAAGCTTTCTTT.

This sequence joins TRBV6-5 and TRBJ2-7, with D tentatively TRBD2 (6 bases). This CDR3 is built from 16 residues. The germline V gene has CDR1 MNHEY and CDR2 SVGAGI. Trimming shortened V by 2 bases and J by 3 bases, and 17 bases separated the two germline ends. The CDR3 protein is CASSYSRSSVDYEQYF. CDR3 DNA sequence: TGTGCCAGCAGTTACAGTCGGTCTAGCGTGGACTACGAGCAGTACTTC.

This clonotype was detected many times. CDR3 nucleotide sequence: TGTGCCAGCAGTTCGAGACTAGCGGCCTACAATGAGCAGTTCTTC. Amino acid sequence: CASSSRLAAYNEQFF. The V gene is TRBV27, the J gene TRBJ2-1; 9 bases agree with TRBD2. The junction had 3 bases not matched to a gene; V was cut back by 4 bases and J by 2 bases. Germline V lookup: CDR1 MNHEY, CDR2 SMNVEV (reference sequence). This CDR3 is 15 amino acids long.

This clonotype showed up many times. The chain joins TRBV6-5 to TRBJ2-7; D may be TRBD1 or TRBD2 (6 bases each). Germline V CDR1 and CDR2: MNHEY, SVGAGI. This CDR3 region has 13 residues. V was shortened by 2 bases and J by 7 bases, with 12 bases between the two germline ends. The CDR3 bases are TGTGCCAGCAGTTACCCGGGGGCCCTGGAGCAGTACTTC. Protein product: CASSYPGALEQYF.

This clonotype was observed many times. This chain connects TRBV11-2 to TRBJ2-3, with 8 bases that match TRBD2. The CDR3 covers 14 residues. The germline gives CDR1 SGHAT, CDR2 FQNNGV. Trimming removed 7 bases from V and 4 bases from J; junction bases left unmatched: 7. The CDR3 DNA is TGTGCCAGCACCGGGGGGGAGGTCGCAGATACGCAGTATTTT. This gives the protein CASTGGEVADTQYF.

This clonotype was recorded a few times. The V and J genes are TRBV4-3 and TRBJ2-7, with D tentatively TRBD1 (7 bases). Looked up from germline, CDR1 is LGHNA and CDR2 is YSLEER. The CDR3 runs to 16 residues. The germline V and J ends were trimmed by 0 bases and 0 bases, with 12 bases remaining between them. The CDR3 spells CASSQDGGTASYEQYF. CDR3 DNA sequence: TGCGCCAGCAGCCAAGATGGAGGGACAGCCTCCTACGAGCAGTACTTC.

This clonotype has at least ten counts. This chain links TRBV9 with TRBJ1-2; no clear D gene. The germline V and J ends were trimmed by 5 bases and 2 bases, with 10 bases remaining between them. CDR3 length equals 13 residues. CDR1 is SGDLS and CDR2 is YYNGEE in the germline V gene. The CDR3 DNA sequence: TGTGCCAGCAGGGGGTCCTCAAACTATGGCTACACCTTC. Its protein is CASRGSSNYGYTF.

This clonotype was seen ten or more times. This chain links TRBV20-1 with TRBJ2-7, with 9 bases aligning to TRBD2. CDR3 length: 14 residues. Trimming cost V 6 bases and J 4 bases; bases outside gene matches: 10. CDR1 is DFQATT, CDR2 SNEGSKA, per germline (reference sequence). The CDR3 DNA reads TGCAGTGCCACAATACTAGCGGGCACTTACGAGCAGTACTTC. Its translation: CSATILAGTYEQYF.

This clonotype was recorded a few times. V is TRBV28 and J is TRBJ2-7, with TRBD2 as a possible D gene (7 bases). The CDR3 runs 17 residues. The V end lost 8 bases, the J end lost 6 bases, and 29 bases lay between the germline ends. The germline V gene encodes CDR1 MDHEN and CDR2 SYDVKM. The CDR3: CASGREFLGGSITEQYF. The CDR3 nucleotides read TGTGCCAGCGGGAGGGAGTTTTTAGGGGGAAGCATCACCGAGCAGTACTTC.

In its sample, this clonotype ranks as medium-sized. The chain is built from TRBV15 and TRBJ2-7; possible D gene TRBD1, 5 bases. CDR3 length: 16 amino acids. Germline V gene sequence: CDR1 LNHNV, CDR2 YYDKDF (reference sequence). The V and J ends lost 4 bases and 6 bases respectively, with 22 bases between them. The CDR3 here is CATSKGATSQAGEQYF. CDR3 bases: TGTGCCACCAGCAAAGGGGCGACATCTCAGGCAGGCGAGCAGTACTTC.

This clonotype was detected many times. The chain joins TRBV7-9 to TRBJ2-5; D is possibly TRBD2 (5 bases). Looked up from germline, CDR1 is SEHNR and CDR2 is FQNEAQ (reference sequence). The CDR3 covers 17 residues. V gave up 4 bases and J gave up 5 bases, with 23 bases separating them. In DNA, the CDR3 is TGTGCCAGCAGCTCACCCTACCTATTGGTCCAGCGGGAGACCCAGTACTTC. This gives the protein CASSSPYLLVQRETQYF.

This clonotype was counted many times. The chain joins TRBV19 to TRBJ2-3; the match to TRBD2 covers 9 bases. The CDR3 contains 15 residues. V shed 7 bases and J 4 bases; nucleotides not matched to a gene: 9. The germline V gene has CDR1 LNHDA and CDR2 SQIVND (reference sequence). Written as DNA, the CDR3 is TGTGCCAGTAATACGGCGGGAGGGATTCCAGATACGCAGTATTTT. It codes for CASNTAGGIPDTQYF.

This clonotype was seen many times. This rearrangement joins TRBV7-2 to TRBJ2-7; D gene unclear. Trimming shortened V by 1 base and J by 2 bases, and 3 bases separated the two germline ends. This CDR3 region has 12 residues. Germline-derived CDR1 and CDR2 are SGHTA and FQGNSA. The CDR3 DNA reads as TGTGCCAGCAGCTTAGTCACCTACGAGCAGTACTTC. Encoded protein: CASSLVTYEQYF.

This clonotype appeared many times. This chain links TRBV6-1 with TRBJ1-1; perhaps TRBD1 as D (6 bases). Germline CDR1 MNHNS, CDR2 SASEGT. The CDR3 runs 16 residues. V lost 7 bases and J 0 bases, leaving 18 bases between the germline ends. The CDR3 spells CASNPDRRPMNTEAFF. In nucleotides, the CDR3 is TGTGCCAGCAATCCTGACAGGCGCCCGATGAACACTGAAGCTTTCTTT.